This entry lists 32 T cell receptor beta chains sequenced from one sample in a study of blood T cell repertoires in COVID-19. The method was immunoSEQ multiplex PCR; TCRdb's version includes in-frame clones alone and lacks a portion of them. In the table there are some 400,000 clones, about 90% of which are singletons. The sequencing input was PBMCs or T cells enriched from blood (not recorded which). The receptors come from a woman aged 25 to 39 who had recovered from COVID-19.

To note about this clone: The sample contains more than one DNA sequence encoding this CDR3. The chain couples TRBV9 to TRBJ2-5; D is possibly TRBD2 (6 bases). CDR3 length equals 15 residues. Germline V lookup: CDR1 SGDLS, CDR2 YYNGEE. V was cut by 0 bases and J by 5 bases, with 14 bases left in between. CDR3: CASSVGAGRRETQYF. In DNA, the CDR3 is TGTGCCAGCAGCGTAGGTGCGGGGAGGCGGGAGACCCAGTACTTC.

The rearrangement uses TRBV12-3 or TRBV12-4 and TRBJ1-2; TRBD1 matches at 7 bases. V was pared by 6 bases and J by 4 bases, with 5 bases of the junction left unmatched. The length of the CDR3 is 13 residues. CDR3 sequence reads: CASSTQGIYGYTF. The CDR3 DNA reads TGTGCCAGCAGCACACAGGGGATCTATGGCTACACCTTC.

V is TRBV4-3 and J is TRBJ1-2; D ambiguous. CDR3 size: 15 residues. Germline V gene sequence: CDR1 LGHNA, CDR2 YSLEER. The V and J ends lost 0 bases and 5 bases respectively, with 13 bases between them. The CDR3 loop reads CASSQDIRGTYGYTF. CDR3 in DNA: TGCGCCAGCAGCCAAGATATACGGGGTACTTATGGCTACACCTTC.

V gene TRBV28 combines with J gene TRBJ2-2, with a tentative D call TRBD1 (6 bases). Germline V gene sequence: CDR1 MDHEN, CDR2 SYDVKM. The ends were cut back, 6 bases at V and 4 bases at J, with 12 bases in the middle. This CDR3 is 14 amino acids long. CDR3 nucleotides: TGTGCCAGCAGCAGGACAGCCCTCACCGGGGAGCTGTTTTTT. It yields the protein CASSRTALTGELFF.

The CDR3 sequence: CASSSAGDGYTF. For the CDR3, the DNA is TGTGCCAGCAGTTCCGCAGGGGACGGCTACACCTTC. This chain joins TRBV28 and TRBJ1-2, with a tentative D call TRBD1 (6 bases). V gave up 4 bases and J gave up 8 bases, with 11 bases separating them. Germline V gene lookup returns CDR1 MDHEN and CDR2 SYDVKM. The CDR3 has 12 amino acids.

The rearrangement uses TRBV11-2 and TRBJ1-1; TRBD1 agrees at 10 bases. V was pared by 7 bases and J by 4 bases, with 9 bases of the junction left unmatched. The CDR3 has 15 amino acids. CDR1 and CDR2 (germline): SGHAT, FQNNGV. The CDR3 is CASTDRGLARTEAFF. CDR3 nucleotides: TGTGCCAGCACCGACAGGGGGCTGGCGCGCACTGAAGCTTTCTTT.

This CDR3 is CASSLMADTEAFF. Written as DNA, the CDR3 is TGTGCCAGCAGCCTCATGGCGGACACTGAAGCTTTCTTT. The rearrangement links TRBV7-3 to TRBJ1-1; D gene uncertain. The V end lost 5 bases, the J end lost 3 bases, and 10 bases lay between the germline ends. CDR1 and CDR2 (germline): SGHTA, FQGTGA. The length of the CDR3 is 13 residues.

The V call is TRBV28, the J call TRBJ2-7, with 7 bases identical to TRBD1. J was trimmed by 5 bases and V by 3 bases; bases with no gene match: 7. CDR3 length equals 14 residues. Germline V lookup: CDR1 MDHEN, CDR2 SYDVKM. The CDR3 coding sequence is TGTGCCAGCAGTTTCAGGACAGGCAGGGACGAGCAGTACTTC. Translating gives CASSFRTGRDEQYF. Full variable domain (rest looked up from reference TRBV28 and TRBJ2-7): DVKVTQSSRYLVKRTGEKVFLECVQDMDHENMFWYRQDPGLGLRLIYFSYDVKMKEKGDIPEGYSVSREKKERFSLILESASTNQTSMYLCASSFRTGRDEQYFGPGTRLTVT.

The chain recombines TRBV9 with TRBJ2-1; 8 nucleotides agree with TRBD2. The germline gives CDR1 SGDLS, CDR2 YYNGEE. CDR3 size: 11 residues. Trimming at V came to 6 bases and at J to 8 bases, leaving 1 base not matched to a gene. For the CDR3, the DNA is TGTGCCAGCACCGGGGGGGATGAGCAGTTCTTC. Its translation is CASTGGDEQFF.

This clone showed up just once. The chain uses TRBV29-1 and TRBJ2-1; 9 nucleotides align to TRBD2. The CDR3 extends over 15 amino acids. CDR1 and CDR2 from the germline V gene are SQVTM and ANQGSEA. V was clipped by 7 bases and J by 5 bases; unmatched bases: 12. The CDR3 is CSAEERGGRDNEQFF. DNA for the CDR3: TGCAGCGCGGAAGAGCGGGGCGGGAGGGACAATGAGCAGTTCTTC.

This clone appeared a single time. This chain uses TRBV5-1 with TRBJ2-6; 9 nucleotides line up with TRBD1. The germline V gene has CDR1 SGHRS and CDR2 YFSETQ. The CDR3 has 19 amino acids. Losses at the gene ends were 3 bases for V and 0 bases for J; bases not matched to a gene: 10. CDR3 DNA sequence: TGCGCCAGCAGCTACCTCCCGGGACAGGGATTCTCTGGGGCCAACGTCCTGACTTTC. Translation gives CASSYLPGQGFSGANVLTF.

J is TRBJ1-2 and V is TRBV3-1 (or the pseudogene TRBV3-2), with 10 bases fitting TRBD1. Per germline, CDR1 LGHDT and CDR2 YNNKEL (reference sequence). V was clipped by 2 bases and J by 8 bases; unmatched bases: 5. CDR3 size: 14 residues. As DNA, the CDR3 is TGTGCCAGCAGCCAACCCGGGACAGGGGTCGGCTACACCTTC. Translated: CASSQPGTGVGYTF.

The chain links TRBV7-2 to TRBJ1-1; D might be TRBD1 (5 bases). Looked up from germline, CDR1 is SGHTA and CDR2 is FQGNSA. Trimming removed 4 bases at V and 3 bases at J, with 15 bases between. The CDR3 length is 15 residues. CDR3 DNA sequence: TGTGCCAGCAGCTCCCAGACGGGGGGACACACTGAAGCTTTCTTT. It translates to CASSSQTGGHTEAFF.

This chain links TRBV7-9 with TRBJ2-5, with no clear D. The CDR3 is 14 amino acids. The germline CDR1 and CDR2 sequences are SEHNR and FQNEAQ (reference sequence). V lost 8 bases and J lost 2, with 15 bases in between. The CDR3 DNA follows: TGTGCCAGCGGAGAGGCCATTTATCAAGAGACCCAGTACTTC. This encodes CASGEAIYQETQYF.

The rearrangement joins TRBV5-1 to TRBJ2-2, with TRBD2 matching 8 bases. With V trimmed by 4 bases and J by 3 bases, 5 bases remained unmatched. This CDR3 comprises 15 residues. Germline V CDR1 and CDR2: SGHRS, YFSETQ. The CDR3 DNA reads as TGCGCCAGCAGCCCGGGAGGGGATTACACCGGGGAGCTGTTTTTT. Its protein product is CASSPGGDYTGELFF. The variable domain in full, with the rest retrieved from reference TRBV5-1 and TRBJ2-2, is KAGVTQTPRYLIKTRGQQVTLSCSPISGHRSVSWYQQTPGQGLQFLFEYFSETQRNKGNFPGRFSGRQFSNSRSEMNVSTLELGDSALYLCASSPGGDYTGELFFGEGSRLTVL.

This rearrangement joins TRBV5-1 to TRBJ2-5; 11 bases align to TRBD2. Losses at the gene ends were 4 bases for V and 2 bases for J; bases not matched to a gene: 7. This CDR3 contains 16 residues. Germline-derived CDR1 and CDR2 are SGHRS and YFSETQ. CDR3 in amino acids: CASSHLAGGPQETQYF. CDR3 coding DNA: TGCGCCAGCAGCCATTTAGCGGGAGGGCCTCAAGAGACCCAGTACTTC.

The chain joins TRBV19 to TRBJ1-1; D possibly corresponds to TRBD1 (5 bases). The CDR3 consists of 14 residues. V was trimmed by 5 bases and J by 4 bases, leaving 14 bases between them. Germline CDR1 and CDR2: LNHDA and SQIVND (reference sequence). DNA of the CDR3: TGTGCCAGTAGTCTCCAGGGCTATGGCACTGAAGCTTTCTTT. This codes for CASSLQGYGTEAFF.

The chain combines TRBV15 with TRBJ2-7; 10 nucleotides line up with TRBD1. Unmatched junction bases numbered 4, after V lost 4 bases and J lost 4 bases. The CDR3 consists of 14 residues. Per germline, CDR1 LNHNV and CDR2 YYDKDF (reference sequence). Here the CDR3 DNA reads TGTGCCACCAGCAAAGACAGGGGGCCTTACGAGCAGTACTTC. Residues: CATSKDRGPYEQYF.

The genes are TRBV7-9 and TRBJ1-5; D is ambiguous. CDR3 length: 13 residues. In germline, CDR1 is SEHNR, CDR2 FQNEAQ (reference sequence). With 5 bases removed from V and 0 bases from J, the gap between germline ends came to 5 bases. The CDR3 nucleotides are TGTGCCAGCAGCCTAAATAGCAATCAGCCCCAGCATTTT. Its protein is CASSLNSNQPQHF.

The chain combines TRBV20-1 with TRBJ1-1; tentative D call: TRBD1 (5 bases). Trimming took off 1 base at V and 8 bases at J, with 8 bases between the two ends. CDR1 is DFQATT, CDR2 SNEGSKA, per germline (reference sequence). The CDR3 spans 11 residues. The CDR3 DNA is TGCAGTGCTAGAGCCTCAGGGGAAGCTTTCTTT. This gives the protein CSARASGEAFF.

This clone was counted a few times. The rearrangement joins TRBV5-1 to TRBJ1-2, with a possible D match to TRBD1 (5 bases). CDR1 and CDR2 from the germline V gene are SGHRS and YFSETQ. This CDR3 region has 12 residues. Between the trimmed V and J ends, which lost 5 bases and 4 bases, there was a span of 9 bases. The CDR3 region is CASSHDSYGYTF. CDR3 bases: TGCGCCAGCAGTCACGACAGCTATGGCTACACCTTC.

The chain employs TRBV7-9 and TRBJ1-6, with a weak D call TRBD1 (5 bases). Trimming shortened V by 2 bases and J by 5 bases, and 10 bases separated the two germline ends. The CDR3 is 15 residues long. Germline lookup yields CDR1 SEHNR and CDR2 FQNEAQ (reference sequence). CDR3 DNA sequence: TGTGCCAGCAGCTTACTCGCAGGGAATAATTCACCCCTCCACTTT. As protein: CASSLLAGNNSPLHF.

This chain joins TRBV12-3 or TRBV12-4 and TRBJ1-4; tentatively, D is TRBD1 (6 bases). With 8 bases removed from V and 11 bases from J, the gap between germline ends came to 12 bases. The CDR3 runs 11 residues. CDR3 sequence reads: CASSKTGKLFF. The CDR3 region has the DNA TGTGCCAGCTCGAAAACAGGGAAACTGTTTTTT.

This chain uses TRBV19 with TRBJ2-7; D gene uncertain. CDR1 and CDR2 (germline): LNHDA, SQIVND (reference sequence). The germline V and J ends were trimmed by 0 bases and 3 bases, with 12 bases remaining between them. The CDR3 sequence is 15 residues long. In DNA form, the CDR3 reads TGTGCCAGTAGTATAGATGGTGGGCAGAGCTACGAGCAGTACTTC. This translates into CASSIDGGQSYEQYF.

The chain joins TRBV12-3 or TRBV12-4 to TRBJ1-4; D call uncertain. This CDR3 has 10 amino acids. The DNA for the CDR3 is TGTTCGCGGGTGAATGAAAAACTGTTTTTT. Translating it yields CSRVNEKLFF.

This chain connects TRBV24-1 to TRBJ2-1, with 12 nucleotides matching TRBD2. Unmatched junction bases numbered 9, after V lost 10 bases and J lost 12 bases. CDR1 and CDR2 (germline): KGHDR, SFDVKD. The CDR3 covers 13 residues. CDR3 amino acids: CATQETSGGPQFF. The CDR3 DNA is TGTGCCACACAAGAGACTAGCGGGGGCCCGCAGTTCTTC.

The chain links TRBV11-2 to TRBJ1-1; 8 nucleotides agree with TRBD1. The CDR3 totals 16 residues. The V and J ends lost 1 base and 4 bases, in that order; junction bases with no gene match: 8. Per germline, CDR1 SGHAT and CDR2 FQNNGV. The CDR3 reads CASSLVLTGASTEAFF. Written as DNA, the CDR3 is TGTGCCAGCAGCTTAGTTTTGACAGGGGCGAGCACTGAAGCTTTCTTT.

J is TRBJ1-3 and V is TRBV11-2; 7 bases line up with TRBD1. The CDR3 sequence is 16 residues long. Germline CDR1 and CDR2: SGHAT and FQNNGV. V was clipped by 5 bases and J by 4 bases; unmatched bases: 11. In nucleotides, the CDR3 is TGTGCCAGCAGCGATCTCAGGGGGAAACCAGGAAACACCATATATTTT. Its protein is CASSDLRGKPGNTIYF.

The CDR3 sequence: CSGKRGSSYNEQFF. The CDR3 DNA reads as TGCAGCGGCAAGCGGGGGAGCTCCTACAATGAGCAGTTCTTC. The J gene is TRBJ2-1, the V gene TRBV29-1; 8 nucleotides match TRBD2. Germline values: CDR1 SQVTM, CDR2 ANQGSEA. This CDR3 is built from 14 residues. Trimming cost V 7 bases and J 0 bases; bases outside gene matches: 5.

V gene TRBV7-8 combines with J gene TRBJ1-1; D not resolved. V lost 2 bases, J lost 1 base, and 8 bases lay in between. The CDR3 has 14 residues. Germline CDR1 is SGHVS and CDR2 is FQNEAQ. CDR3 sequence: CASSLLAGNTEAFF. CDR3 nucleotides: TGTGCCAGCAGCTTACTGGCGGGGAACACTGAAGCTTTCTTT.

The gene calls are TRBV5-1 and TRBJ2-1, with 8 bases lining up with TRBD2. V was clipped by 8 bases and J by 5 bases; unmatched bases: 9. This CDR3 is built from 14 residues. The V gene's germline CDR1 is SGHRS and CDR2 YFSETQ. As DNA, the CDR3 is TGCGCCAGTGCAAAACTAGCGGAAAACAATGAGCAGTTCTTC. It translates to CASAKLAENNEQFF.

The chain has TRBV13 and TRBJ2-3; D remains ambiguous. CDR3 length: 15 amino acids. Trimming removed 5 bases from V and 3 bases from J, with 15 bases in between. Germline V CDR1 and CDR2: PRHDT, FYEKMQ (reference sequence). CDR3 sequence reads: CASSQTLMRTDTQYF. As DNA, the CDR3 is TGTGCCAGCAGCCAGACTTTGATGAGGACAGATACGCAGTATTTT.